This T cell receptor beta chain was retrieved from a study of T cell responses to AZD1222 COVID-19 vaccine. Study-level background: Second-dose schedules of about 4 or about 12 weeks were combined. Whole-study results and caveats: Unmutated variant regions reportedly attract nearly half of all spike-specific TCRs. Clonal diversity may have been underestimated, and the donors were mostly white British, with more females than males. Without day 14 samples, only post-peak T cell repertoires were studied.

TCRdb's copy holds only in-frame clones and misses some; the assay was immunoSEQ multiplex PCR. The sample carries approximately 100,000 clones, around 84% recorded once. This clone showed up many times. Its antigen is not identified. V lost 0 bases and J lost 1, with 4 bases in between. Germline CDR1 SQVTM, CDR2 ANQGSEA. CDR3 length: 12 amino acids. The source is an adult in good health. The V gene is TRBV29-1, the J gene TRBJ2-7; D ambiguous. The sequencing here drew on peripheral blood, taken on day 0 of AZD1222 vaccination. CDR3 sequence (DNA): TGCAGCGTTGAAGATGGATCCTACGAGCAGTACTTC. Its protein is CSVEDGSYEQYF.